The 18 T cell receptor beta chains listed next were all sequenced from one sample in a study of blood T cell repertoires in COVID-19. Libraries were prepared by immunoSEQ multiplex PCR; TCRdb keeps only in-frame clonotypes and omits some of them. The sample consists of roughly 290,000 clones, 89% of them appearing once. The source material was peripheral blood. Every receptor here comes from a woman aged 55-69 years with acute or convalescent COVID-19.

This chain links TRBV6-5 with TRBJ2-3; D is unclear. Germline V CDR1 and CDR2: MNHEY, SVGAGI. V was cut by 6 bases and J by 6 bases, with 7 bases left in between. CDR3 length: 11 residues. The CDR3 DNA follows: TGTGCCAGCAGCAGAACGGATACGCAGTATTTT. Amino acids: CASSRTDTQYF.

The genes are TRBV25-1 and TRBJ1-1; D unresolved. Trimming stripped 0 bases from V and 0 bases from J, with 11 bases between. CDR1 is MGHDK and CDR2 is SYGVNS in the germline V gene. The CDR3 is made up of 16 amino acids. CDR3 residues: CASSEYKAVLNTEAFF. The CDR3 DNA follows: TGTGCCAGCAGTGAATATAAGGCGGTACTGAACACTGAAGCTTTCTTT. Supplemented by reference TRBV25-1 and TRBJ1-1, the full variable domain reads EADIYQTPRYLVIGTGKKITLECSQTMGHDKMYWYQQDPGMELHLIHYSYGVNSTEKGDLSSESTVSRIRTEHFPLTLESARPSHTSQYLCASSEYKAVLNTEAFFGQGTRLTVV.

This chain uses TRBV5-1 with TRBJ2-3; 9 positions match TRBD1. This CDR3 spans 16 amino acids. Germline V lookup: CDR1 SGHRS, CDR2 YFSETQ. The V and J ends lost 0 bases and 9 bases, in that order; junction bases with no gene match: 11. The CDR3 sequence: CASSLEVTGGSKTQYF. In DNA, the CDR3 is TGCGCCAGCAGCTTGGAGGTGACAGGGGGTTCCAAAACGCAGTATTTT.

The chain combines TRBV19 with TRBJ1-2, with D hard to call. The germline V gene has CDR1 LNHDA and CDR2 SQIVND (reference sequence). V was clipped by 4 bases and J by 0 bases, with 18 bases between them. This CDR3 spans 17 amino acids. CDR3 coding DNA: TGTGCCAGTAGTAGCTCGGGGTCATCCCCCTCTAACTATGGCTACACCTTC. Its translation is CASSSSGSSPSNYGYTF.

CDR3 DNA: TGTGCCACCTCCGGGACAGGGGGCGCGAGTAATGAGCAGTTCTTC. It encodes CATSGTGGASNEQFF. The V gene is TRBV24-1, the J gene TRBJ2-1; 12 positions match TRBD1. The CDR3 loop spans 15 amino acids. Losses at the gene ends were 9 bases for V and 7 bases for J; bases not matched to a gene: 9. The germline V gene has CDR1 KGHDR and CDR2 SFDVKD.

The J gene is TRBJ2-5, the V gene TRBV6-5, with 9 bases that match TRBD1. V dropped 2 bases and J dropped 1; count of bases not matched to a gene: 2. CDR3 length: 15 amino acids. Germline values: CDR1 MNHEY, CDR2 SVGAGI. CDR3 protein: CASSYTDRGQETQYF. CDR3 sequence (DNA): TGTGCCAGCAGTTACACGGACAGGGGCCAAGAGACCCAGTACTTC.

The chain links TRBV4-2 to TRBJ2-1; weak D call: TRBD1 (7 bases). Germline V CDR1 and CDR2: LGHNA, YNFKEQ. The CDR3 contains 16 residues. The V and J ends lost 4 bases and 7 bases respectively, with 20 bases between them. CDR3 sequence reads: CASSPQGGIVGNEQFF. In nucleotides, the CDR3 is TGTGCCAGCAGCCCCCAGGGGGGAATAGTTGGTAATGAGCAGTTCTTC.

This rearrangement joins TRBV5-5 to TRBJ2-6; D might be TRBD2 (5 bases). Per germline, CDR1 SGHKS and CDR2 YYEKEE (reference sequence). The length of the CDR3 is 15 residues. V lost 1 base to trimming and J lost 4 bases, with 9 bases between them. CDR3 sequence: CASSLTGSGANVLTF. The DNA for the CDR3 is TGTGCCAGCAGCTTGACGGGGAGCGGGGCCAACGTCCTGACTTTC.

The chain has TRBV18 and TRBJ1-5; weak D call: TRBD1 (6 bases). Germline assignment: CDR1 KGHSH and CDR2 LQKENI. V was pared by 5 bases and J by 0 bases, with 14 bases between. The CDR3 loop spans 16 amino acids. DNA for the CDR3: TGTGCCAGCTCAGAAACAGGGAGAGATAGCAATCAGCCCCAGCATTTT. Amino acids: CASSETGRDSNQPQHF. The full variable domain, rest sourced from reference TRBV18 and TRBJ1-5, is NAGVMQNPRHLVRRRGQEARLRCSPMKGHSHVYWYRQLPEEGLKFMVYLQKENIIDESGMPKERFSAEFPKEGPSILRIQQVVRGDSAAYFCASSETGRDSNQPQHFGDGTRLSIL.

The chain has TRBV19 and TRBJ1-1, with D unresolved. Germline CDR1 is LNHDA and CDR2 is SQIVND (reference sequence). The CDR3 spans 14 residues. The V gene lost 3 bases and the J gene lost 5 bases, with 13 bases spanning the gap. The CDR3 region has the DNA TGTGCCAGTAGTATGGGAGAACCTGGGACTGAAGCTTTCTTT. Amino acids: CASSMGEPGTEAFF.

The chain has TRBV11-2 and TRBJ2-6; D gene unclear. CDR1 and CDR2 (germline): SGHAT, FQNNGV. The CDR3 is made up of 15 amino acids. Trimming removed 6 bases from V and 0 bases from J, with 9 bases in between. CDR3 nucleotide sequence: TGTGCCAGCAGGCCAACTCGCTCTGGGGCCAACGTCCTGACTTTC. Amino acids: CASRPTRSGANVLTF.

V and J are TRBV29-1 and TRBJ2-7; 12 nucleotides match TRBD1. Germline V CDR1 and CDR2: SQVTM, ANQGSEA. The J segment lost 2 bases and the V segment lost 7 bases, leaving 9 bases of the junction unmatched. The CDR3 totals 15 residues. CDR3 bases: TGCAGCGCGAGGTACCGGGACAGGGGGCCCTACGAGCAGTACTTC. Translated: CSARYRDRGPYEQYF.

V is TRBV11-3 and J is TRBJ1-1; TRBD1 might be the D (6 bases). V was trimmed by 0 bases and J by 7 bases, leaving 9 bases between them. CDR3 size: 13 residues. Germline CDR1 and CDR2: SGHNT and YENEEA. CDR3 in amino acids: CASSLEQGGEAFF. CDR3 bases: TGTGCCAGCAGCTTAGAACAGGGTGGTGAAGCTTTCTTT.

V usage is TRBV5-1 and J usage is TRBJ1-5, with 7 bases identical to TRBD1. Germline V lookup: CDR1 SGHRS, CDR2 YFSETQ. The CDR3 contains 15 residues. V gave up 4 bases and J gave up 1 base; unmatched junction bases: 5. CDR3 region: CASSPGTVSNQPQHF. CDR3 in DNA: TGCGCCAGCAGCCCCGGGACAGTGAGCAATCAGCCCCAGCATTTT.

This chain uses TRBV7-2 with TRBJ2-2; a possible D gene is TRBD2 (7 bases). Germline V lookup: CDR1 SGHTA, CDR2 FQGNSA. The CDR3 is 18 amino acids. The germline V and J ends were trimmed by 1 base and 0 bases, with 15 bases remaining between them. CDR3 amino acids: CASSLGTGGGPNTGELFF. The CDR3 DNA sequence: TGTGCCAGCAGCTTAGGGACGGGGGGCGGACCGAACACCGGGGAGCTGTTTTTT.

This clone was seen just once. The chain is built from TRBV19 and TRBJ2-5, with TRBD1 matching 9 bases. This CDR3 is 15 amino acids long. Germline V gives CDR1 LNHDA, CDR2 SQIVND (reference sequence). V lost 5 bases to trimming and J lost 3 bases; unmatched junction nucleotides: 7. The CDR3 sequence: CASSPRDRVEETQYF. Here the CDR3 DNA reads TGTGCCAGTAGTCCGAGGGACAGGGTAGAAGAGACCCAGTACTTC.

The chain joins TRBV7-9 to TRBJ1-2; D remains ambiguous. Trimming shortened V by 6 bases and J by 6 bases, and 14 bases separated the two germline ends. CDR1 is SEHNR and CDR2 is FQNEAQ in the germline V gene (reference sequence). The CDR3 totals 13 residues. CDR3 bases: TGTGCCAGCAGTGGCACCGGAGGGCATGGCTACACCTTC. Its translation is CASSGTGGHGYTF.

The rearrangement joins TRBV7-6 to TRBJ2-3; D perhaps matches TRBD2 (5 bases). The CDR3 totals 15 residues. From germline, CDR1 is SGHVS and CDR2 FNYEAQ. V was shortened by 4 bases and J by 3 bases, with 14 bases between the two germline ends. The CDR3 DNA is TGTGCCAGCAGCTGGGCCCGGGAAAGTACAGATACGCAGTATTTT. Encoded protein: CASSWARESTDTQYF.